This TCR beta chain was profiled in a study of blood T cell repertoires in COVID-19. Assay: immunoSEQ multiplex PCR; the TCRdb copy retains only in-frame clones and omits some. The sample lists approximately 120,000 clones; 81% were seen once. The CDR3 sequence is 13 residues long. Germline V gene sequence: CDR1 ENHRY, CDR2 SYGVKD. The V segment lost 5 bases and the J segment 4 bases; nucleotides outside the gene matches: 1. What was sequenced was peripheral blood. This clonotype was sampled from a man aged 25 to 45 with COVID-19, enrolled during active disease. J is TRBJ2-5 and V is TRBV10-3, with 10 bases lining up with TRBD1. The CDR3 loop is CAISWTGGETQYF. The CDR3 bases are TGTGCCATCAGTTGGACAGGGGGAGAGACCCAGTACTTC.